This T cell receptor (beta chain) was found in a study of siplizumab effects on memory and regulatory T cells. Overall study findings and caveats: Roughly 75-96% of proliferating CD4+ or CD8+ clones lacked an assignable naive or memory phenotype.

The assay looked at approximately 10^5 TCR templates in each sample. Clones were sequenced by immunoSEQ multiplex PCR, and TCRdb holds only the in-frame ones, with some missing. The table records roughly 100,000 clones, about 96% of them present only once. Points on this clone: The antigen is unknown.

Between the trimmed V and J ends, which lost 0 bases and 6 bases, there was a span of 12 bases. Germline CDR1 is SGHRS and CDR2 is YFSETQ. The CDR3 is made up of 15 amino acids. The sample comprised naive CD4+ T cells sorted from blood. The chain carries TRBV5-1 and TRBJ2-2, with a weak D call TRBD2 (6 bases). This sequence was found in a human donor in good health. Here the CDR3 reads CASSLGSSSAGELFF. In DNA, the CDR3 is TGCGCCAGCAGCTTGGGGTCTTCTAGCGCCGGGGAGCTGTTTTTT.